A single sample gave rise to the 25 T cell receptor beta chains below, sequenced in a study of cytomegalovirus exposure and HLA in healthy donors. The PCR used 60 Vbeta and 13 Jbeta primers. Profiled with immunoSEQ multiplex PCR; TCRdb holds only in-frame clones, not every one. The sample contains some 120,000 clones, about 80% of which appear only once. The material sequenced was PBMCs. Receptors originate from a man aged 18 to 30 in good health and CMV-seronegative.

This sequence joins TRBV4-2 and TRBJ2-3; weak D call: TRBD2 (7 bases). V shed 3 bases and J shed 2 bases, with 12 bases lying between them. The CDR3 spans 15 residues. Germline loops: CDR1 LGHNA, CDR2 YNFKEQ. CDR3 bases: TGTGCCAGCAGCCAGGGGGGGGCGACCACAGATACGCAGTATTTT. This translates into CASSQGGATTDTQYF.

The chain combines TRBV7-7 with TRBJ2-1, with 8 nucleotides matching TRBD2. Unmatched junction bases numbered 22, after V lost 7 bases and J lost 2 bases. This CDR3 region has 20 residues. Germline values: CDR1 SSHAT, CDR2 FNYEAQ (reference sequence). CDR3 coding DNA: TGTGCCAGCACCCCGACCTACCAGAATAGCGGGACCTTCCCCTACAATGAGCAGTTCTTC. It specifies CASTPTYQNSGTFPYNEQFF. Drawing the rest from reference TRBV7-7 and TRBJ2-1, the complete variable domain is GAGVSQSPRYKVTKRGQDVTLRCDPISSHATLYWYQQALGQGPEFLTYFNYEAQPDKSGLPSDRFSAERPEGSISTLTIQRTEQRDSAMYRCASTPTYQNSGTFPYNEQFFGPGTRLTVL.

J is TRBJ2-2 and V is TRBV4-3; 9 bases map to TRBD1. Germline lookup yields CDR1 LGHNA and CDR2 YSLEER. V lost 3 bases and J lost 5; bases outside the gene matches: 10. The CDR3 sequence is 17 residues long. The CDR3 sequence is CASSQAGTGFFTGELFF. CDR3 coding DNA: TGCGCCAGCAGCCAGGCCGGGACAGGGTTTTTTACCGGGGAGCTGTTTTTT.

This chain links TRBV5-5 with TRBJ2-7; 9 nucleotides match TRBD1. This CDR3 has 15 residues. V lost 5 bases and J lost 3; bases outside the gene matches: 9. Germline V gene sequence: CDR1 SGHKS, CDR2 YYEKEE (reference sequence). CDR3 protein: CASRLTGTGNYEQYV. The CDR3 DNA follows: TGTGCCAGCAGACTGACCGGGACAGGGAACTACGAGCAGTACGTC.

V and J are TRBV19 and TRBJ1-1; D gene unclear. Germline CDR1 and CDR2: LNHDA and SQIVND (reference sequence). V was clipped by 3 bases and J by 7 bases, with 6 bases between them. This CDR3 spans 11 amino acids. In DNA, the CDR3 is TGTGCCAGTAGTATTGGAGTTGAAGCTTTCTTT. Translated, it gives CASSIGVEAFF.

V usage is TRBV27 and J usage is TRBJ1-5; D call uncertain. Per the germline V gene, CDR1 is MNHEY and CDR2 is SMNVEV (reference sequence). V was shortened by 4 bases and J by 2 bases, with 18 bases between the two germline ends. The CDR3 has 17 amino acids. CDR3 region: CASSSSRGREGNQPQHF. In nucleotides, the CDR3 is TGTGCCAGCAGTTCTTCCCGGGGTAGGGAAGGCAATCAGCCCCAGCATTTT.

This clone showed up just a few times. The gene calls are TRBV28 and TRBJ2-1, with TRBD2 identical over 10 bases. The CDR3 sequence is 16 residues long. J lost 7 bases, V lost 4 bases, and 10 bases had no gene match. From germline, CDR1 is MDHEN and CDR2 SYDVKM. The CDR3 sequence: CASSSDSGRAVNEQFF. In DNA form, the CDR3 reads TGTGCCAGCAGTTCAGACAGCGGGAGGGCCGTAAATGAGCAGTTCTTC.

This clone was observed a few times. The rearrangement uses TRBV5-1 and TRBJ2-1, with TRBD2 identical over 14 bases. J lost 7 bases, V lost 3 bases, and 3 bases had no gene match. This CDR3 is 15 amino acids long. CDR1 and CDR2 from the germline V gene are SGHRS and YFSETQ. The CDR3 region is CASSWTSGGSNEQFF. The CDR3 bases are TGCGCCAGCAGCTGGACTAGCGGGGGGTCTAATGAGCAGTTCTTC. Full variable domain (missing parts from reference TRBV5-1 and TRBJ2-1): KAGVTQTPRYLIKTRGQQVTLSCSPISGHRSVSWYQQTPGQGLQFLFEYFSETQRNKGNFPGRFSGRQFSNSRSEMNVSTLELGDSALYLCASSWTSGGSNEQFFGPGTRLTVL.

The chain is built from TRBV28 and TRBJ2-1; tentative D call: TRBD2 (5 bases). V lost 6 bases and J lost 9, with 12 bases in between. The CDR3 runs to 12 residues. CDR1 and CDR2 (germline): MDHEN, SYDVKM. CDR3 protein: CASSIGSGEQFF. The CDR3 DNA is TGTGCCAGCAGCATTGGGAGTGGTGAGCAGTTCTTC. Supplemented by reference TRBV28 and TRBJ2-1, the full variable domain reads DVKVTQSSRYLVKRTGEKVFLECVQDMDHENMFWYRQDPGLGLRLIYFSYDVKMKEKGDIPEGYSVSREKKERFSLILESASTNQTSMYLCASSIGSGEQFFGPGTRLTVL.

This CDR3 reads CASKSRREIHEQYV. The CDR3 DNA reads as TGTGCCAGCAAGAGTAGGAGGGAAATCCACGAGCAGTACGTC. This chain links TRBV6-6 with TRBJ2-7; D is possibly TRBD2 (6 bases). Between the trimmed V and J ends, which lost 7 bases and 5 bases, there was a span of 18 bases. Germline CDR1 reads MNHNY; CDR2 reads SVGAGI (reference sequence). This CDR3 contains 14 residues.

This rearrangement joins TRBV5-8 to TRBJ1-2; D unclear. The CDR3 has 14 residues. Germline V gene data show CDR1 as SGHTS and CDR2 as YDEGEE. Trimming took off 0 bases at V and 0 bases at J, with 6 bases between the two ends. The CDR3 is CASSLAPANYGYTF. The CDR3 DNA sequence: TGTGCCAGCAGCTTGGCGCCAGCTAACTATGGCTACACCTTC.

The genes are TRBV28 and TRBJ2-5; TRBD2 aligns across 10 bases. V lost 8 bases, J lost 4 bases, and 13 bases stayed unmatched. Germline values: CDR1 MDHEN, CDR2 SYDVKM. This CDR3 region has 16 residues. The CDR3 region is CASSFGLAEDTETQYF. The CDR3 coding sequence is TGTGCCAGCTCCTTTGGACTAGCGGAGGATACAGAGACCCAGTACTTC. The full variable domain, rest sourced from reference TRBV28 and TRBJ2-5, is DVKVTQSSRYLVKRTGEKVFLECVQDMDHENMFWYRQDPGLGLRLIYFSYDVKMKEKGDIPEGYSVSREKKERFSLILESASTNQTSMYLCASSFGLAEDTETQYFGPGTRLLVL.

The chain couples TRBV4-1 to TRBJ2-7; D unresolved. The CDR3 is 14 residues long. V lost 1 base and J 0 bases, leaving 7 bases between the germline ends. Germline V gives CDR1 MGHRA, CDR2 YSYEKL. The DNA for the CDR3 is TGCGCCAGCAGCCAAGCGGAGACCTCCTACGAGCAGTACTTC. Translated, it gives CASSQAETSYEQYF.

The chain links TRBV6-4 to TRBJ2-7; TRBD2 matches 10 bases. V was pared by 6 bases and J by 2 bases, with 7 bases of the junction left unmatched. The CDR3 length is 15 residues. CDR1 is MRHNA, CDR2 SNTAGT, per germline. In DNA form, the CDR3 reads TGTGCCAGCAGCCCAATAGCGGGGGGACCCTACGAGCAGTACTTC. Residues: CASSPIAGGPYEQYF.

This chain uses TRBV9 with TRBJ2-7, with TRBD1 as a possible D gene (6 bases). Trimming cost V 0 bases and J 6 bases, with 16 bases left between them. The germline V gene has CDR1 SGDLS and CDR2 YYNGEE. The CDR3 has 15 amino acids. The DNA for the CDR3 is TGTGCCAGCAGCGTAGAAGGGGGACCCCTGCGCGAGCAGTACTTC. Translation: CASSVEGGPLREQYF.

The rearrangement joins TRBV4-3 to TRBJ2-7, with 9 bases aligning to TRBD1. V shed 0 bases, J shed 3 bases, and the junction held 6 bases outside the gene matches. CDR1 LGHNA and CDR2 YSLEER come from the germline V gene. The CDR3 is made up of 16 amino acids. DNA for the CDR3: TGCGCCAGCAGCCAAGAGACAGGGGGAACCTACTACGAGCAGTACTTC. Amino acid sequence: CASSQETGGTYYEQYF.

The rearrangement links TRBV5-6 to TRBJ2-6; the D gene is possibly TRBD1 (5 bases). Per the germline V gene, CDR1 is SGHDT and CDR2 is YYEEEE. V lost 1 base to trimming and J lost 0 bases, with 11 bases between them. The CDR3 length is 17 residues. CDR3 nucleotides: TGTGCCAGCAGCTTGATAGCTAGGGGCTCTGGGGCCAACGTCCTGACTTTC. Translated: CASSLIARGSGANVLTF.

The chain links TRBV4-2 to TRBJ2-1; 7 bases fit TRBD2. J was trimmed by 1 base and V by 3 bases; bases with no gene match: 3. The CDR3 runs to 15 residues. Germline V gene data show CDR1 as LGHNA and CDR2 as YNFKEQ. The CDR3 DNA reads TGTGCCAGCAGCCAGTTTAGCGGGTCCTACAATGAGCAGTTCTTC. As protein: CASSQFSGSYNEQFF.

The chain combines TRBV2 with TRBJ1-1; D may be TRBD1 (6 bases). CDR1 SNHLY and CDR2 FYNNEI come from the germline V gene. Deletions cut 4 bases from V and 1 base from J, with 7 bases between. The CDR3 is made up of 13 amino acids. The CDR3, as DNA: TGTGCCAGCAGTGCGGACAGGAACACTGAAGCTTTCTTT. Its translation: CASSADRNTEAFF.

The chain uses TRBV19 and TRBJ2-3, with 11 bases matching TRBD2. The CDR3 covers 13 residues. Unmatched junction bases numbered 4, after V lost 9 bases and J lost 5 bases. CDR1 is LNHDA, CDR2 SQIVND, per germline (reference sequence). CDR3 amino acids: CASRLAGLDTQYF. CDR3 DNA sequence: TGTGCCAGCAGACTAGCGGGATTAGATACGCAGTATTTT.

The chain employs TRBV30 and TRBJ2-3, with D perhaps matching TRBD2 (6 bases). V lost 8 bases to trimming and J lost 0 bases, with 6 bases between them. The CDR3 totals 11 residues. CDR1 and CDR2 (germline): GTSNPN, SVGIG (reference sequence). CDR3 protein: CARGSTDTQYF. The CDR3 nucleotides read TGTGCCCGGGGGAGCACAGATACGCAGTATTTT.

The rearrangement joins TRBV11-3 to TRBJ2-2; 9 bases agree with TRBD2. This CDR3 spans 17 amino acids. The trim removed 5 bases at V and 7 bases at J, leaving 14 bases unmatched. Germline V gene lookup returns CDR1 SGHNT and CDR2 YENEEA. The CDR3: CASSLRVAGVGNGELFF. The CDR3 coding sequence is TGTGCCAGCAGCCTCAGGGTAGCGGGAGTGGGCAACGGGGAGCTGTTTTTT.

This CDR3 is CASSDGGLADFTDTQYF. The CDR3 region has the DNA TGTGCCAGCAGTGATGGGGGACTAGCGGATTTCACAGATACGCAGTATTTT. The chain employs TRBV6-1 and TRBJ2-3; 11 bases align to TRBD2. Germline trimming cut 3 bases from V and 2 bases from J; bases unmatched to any gene: 7. Germline values: CDR1 MNHNS, CDR2 SASEGT. The CDR3 sequence is 17 residues long.

This clone has a single count. Other DNA sequences in the sample encode the same CDR3. The V gene is TRBV28, the J gene TRBJ1-2; D possibly corresponds to TRBD1 (6 bases). The germline gives CDR1 MDHEN, CDR2 SYDVKM. This CDR3 is 15 amino acids long. Trimming pared 5 bases from V and 7 bases from J, leaving 20 bases between. The CDR3 loop is CASSKQQGVRPGYTF. CDR3 coding DNA: TGTGCCAGCAGTAAACAACAGGGTGTACGCCCTGGCTACACCTTC.

The V and J genes are TRBV5-4 and TRBJ2-7; 9 nucleotides line up with TRBD2. V gave up 4 bases and J gave up 2 bases; unmatched junction bases: 7. Germline V gene data show CDR1 as SGHNT and CDR2 as YYREEE (reference sequence). The CDR3 covers 15 residues. The CDR3 sequence is CASSDRGRGAYEQYF. In DNA form, the CDR3 reads TGTGCCAGCAGCGACCGCGGGAGGGGTGCCTACGAGCAGTACTTC.